This T cell receptor (beta chain) was identified during a study of STAT5B mutations in CD4+ large granular lymphocyte leukemia. The wider study: Among healthy donors, a particular HLA allele went with more CDR3 'QG' motifs.

The survey-level immunoSEQ assay was used. The data were produced by immunoSEQ multiplex PCR, yet TCRdb's version contains in-frame clones alone and is incomplete. The repertoire includes 40,000 to 50,000 clones, approximately 83% of them detected once, and less than 0.4% sits in the top ten. Study-wide results and caveats: Approximately 25% of private leukemic clonotypes occurred rarely in other patients' non-leukemic repertoires. Patient CD4-sorted repertoires stayed more clonal than healthy ones after leukemic-clone removal.

Note on this clone: The antigen is not known.

Source material: CD4+ T cells from blood buffy coats. This clonotype originated in a human donor in good health.

The CDR3 protein is CSVGGTYGYTF. For the CDR3, the DNA is TGCAGCGTTGGCGGGACATATGGCTACACCTTC. The rearrangement links TRBV29-1 to TRBJ1-2, with a tentative D call TRBD1 (6 bases). Trimming removed 4 bases at V and 5 bases at J, with 8 bases between. Germline CDR1 and CDR2: SQVTM and ANQGSEA. CDR3 length: 11 amino acids.